This TCR beta chain was sequenced for a study of ipilimumab plus nivolumab after autologous stem cell transplantation. Libraries were prepared by immunoSEQ multiplex PCR; TCRdb keeps only in-frame clonotypes and omits some of them. The sample consists of over 75,000 clones, 75% to 85% of them appearing once. The ends lost 4 bases at V and 3 bases at J; junction bases unmatched: 6. Germline V lookup: CDR1 MDHEN, CDR2 SYDVKM. CDR3 length: 15 amino acids. Patients got ipilimumab 1 mg/kg beginning 14 to 28 days post-transplant. This specimen consisted of PBMCs, obtained in a trial of ipilimumab plus nivolumab as post-transplant consolidation. The TCR sequence derives from a male donor with diffuse large B-cell lymphoma. The chain carries TRBV28 and TRBJ2-5, with 9 bases aligning to TRBD2. The CDR3 is CASSSGGGAEETQYF. The CDR3 region has the DNA TGTGCCAGCAGTTCTGGCGGGGGGGCGGAAGAGACCCAGTACTTC. The whole variable domain, remainder taken from reference TRBV28 and TRBJ2-5, is DVKVTQSSRYLVKRTGEKVFLECVQDMDHENMFWYRQDPGLGLRLIYFSYDVKMKEKGDIPEGYSVSREKKERFSLILESASTNQTSMYLCASSSGGGAEETQYFGPGTRLLVL.